The 16 T cell receptor beta chains presented below share a single source sample, sequenced in a study of breast tumors, draining lymph nodes, adjacent tissues. Breast cancer patients provided tissue from their axillary draining lymph nodes. TCRdb fed the multiplex PCR reads into MiXCR, producing one record per CDR3 protein. This sample has about 200,000 distinct CDR3 sequences; 30% to 40% occur once, and the top ten carry 4% to 4.5%. Sequenced input: axillary lymph node tissue. These receptors all come from a female donor with breast cancer. Some clones in this sample may be carry-over from other donors' samples.

This clonotype occurred many times. V and J are TRBV3-1 and TRBJ1-2; D call uncertain. Germline CDR1 and CDR2: LGHDT and YNNKEL (reference sequence). CDR3 length: 14 amino acids. V shed 3 bases and J shed 3 bases, with 11 bases lying between them. CDR3 protein: CASSQNDAYYGYTF. The CDR3 nucleotides are TGTGCCAGCAGCCAGAACGACGCCTACTATGGCTACACCTTC.

This clonotype was picked up many times. The rearrangement links TRBV3-1 to TRBJ1-2; D not resolved. The V end was cut by 0 bases, the J end by 8 bases, with 10 bases between. Germline V gene lookup returns CDR1 LGHDT and CDR2 YNNKEL (reference sequence). The CDR3 runs to 13 residues. CDR3 coding DNA: TGTGCCAGCAGCCAAGATGTGGTTCACGGCTACACCTTC. It yields the protein CASSQDVVHGYTF.

For this clonotype: A much larger clone is a single base away; this may be a read error. V and J are TRBV3-1 and TRBJ1-3; D possibly corresponds to TRBD1 (5 bases). Per germline, CDR1 LGHDT and CDR2 YNNKEL (reference sequence). The CDR3 is made up of 14 amino acids. In DNA, the CDR3 is TGTGCCAGCAGCCCTACGGGGGACGGAAACACCATATGTTTT. This gives the protein CASSPTGDGNTICF.

On this clonotype: Germline is not matched at one junction end, which may reflect a read error. The chain employs TRBV20-1 and TRBJ2-1, with D possibly being TRBD2 (6 bases). CDR1 and CDR2 from the germline V gene are DFQATT and SNEGSKA (reference sequence). The CDR3 consists of 14 residues. CDR3 amino acids: CSATTSSTYTEQFF. As DNA, the CDR3 is TGCAGTGCTACCACTAGCAGTACCTACACTGAGCAGTTCTTC.

This clonotype was counted ten times or more. This chain links TRBV4-2 with TRBJ1-4; D ambiguous. The germline CDR1 and CDR2 sequences are LGHNA and YNFKEQ. The V gene lost 0 bases and the J gene lost 10 bases, with 12 bases spanning the gap. The CDR3 is made up of 14 amino acids. CDR3 sequence reads: CASSQEHGVGKLFF. DNA for the CDR3: TGTGCCAGCAGCCAAGAGCACGGGGTCGGAAAACTGTTTTTT.

At least ten counts were recorded for this clonotype. At one of its ends the junction is not consistent with the germline gene, which may arise from a read error. The V and J genes are TRBV6-1 and TRBJ1-3, with TRBD1 identical over 8 bases. Germline CDR1 MNHNS, CDR2 SASEGT. The CDR3 is 11 amino acids. CDR3 DNA sequence: TGTGCCAGCAGTGAAGGCTGGACAGGGTTTTTT. Translation gives CASSEGWTGFF.

This chain joins TRBV7-8 and TRBJ1-2; D remains ambiguous. Trimming shortened V by 5 bases and J by 8 bases, and 12 bases separated the two germline ends. The CDR3 loop spans 12 amino acids. Germline CDR1 SGHVS, CDR2 FQNEAQ. CDR3 in DNA: TGTGCCAGCAGCCCCCGGCGGGAGGGCTACACCTTC. Encoded protein: CASSPRREGYTF.

The rearrangement links TRBV30 to TRBJ1-1; 10 bases are a match to TRBD1. Germline V lookup: CDR1 GTSNPN, CDR2 SVGIG (reference sequence). The CDR3 is made up of 17 amino acids. Germline trimming cut 0 bases from V and 0 bases from J; bases unmatched to any gene: 7. CDR3 nucleotides: TGTGCCTGGAGTGTCGACAGGGGGCAGATGATGAACACTGAAGCTTTCTTT. This codes for CAWSVDRGQMMNTEAFF.

Details on this clonotype: A much larger clone is a single base away; this may be a read error. V is TRBV5-5 and J is TRBJ2-2; D remains unclear. Trimming removed 1 base from V and 1 base from J, with 5 bases in between. There are 14 residues in the CDR3. The germline V gene encodes CDR1 SGHKS and CDR2 YYEKEE (reference sequence). The CDR3 region has the DNA TGTGCCAGCAGCTTGTCAATGAACACCGGGGAGCTGTTTTTT. Its protein is CASSLSMNTGELFF.

The V and J genes are TRBV11-2 and TRBJ1-1, with D maybe TRBD1 (6 bases). The germline CDR1 and CDR2 sequences are SGHAT and FQNNGV. CDR3 length: 14 residues. The V end was cut by 3 bases, the J end by 1 base, with 9 bases between. CDR3 protein: CASSLTGWNTEAFF. The CDR3 region has the DNA TGTGCCAGCAGCTTGACAGGCTGGAACACTGAAGCTTTCTTT.

A note on this clonotype: Given a much more abundant clone one base away, this may be a read error. The chain combines TRBV20-1 with TRBJ2-7, with D maybe TRBD2 (6 bases). CDR3 length equals 14 residues. Germline loops: CDR1 DFQATT, CDR2 SNEGSKA (reference sequence). The CDR3 loop is CGARDMDYSGEQYF. The CDR3 DNA follows: TGCGGTGCTAGAGACATGGACTATTCGGGGGAGCAGTACTTC.

This clonotype has ten or more counts. The CDR3 DNA sequence: TGTGCCAGCAGCCGGGGGGCGGACTATGGCTACACCTTC. Its protein is CASSRGADYGYTF. J is TRBJ1-2 and V is TRBV6-5, with D perhaps TRBD1 (6 bases). The CDR3 length is 13 residues. Germline V gives CDR1 MNHEY, CDR2 SVGAGI. Between the trimmed V and J ends, which lost 6 bases and 3 bases, there was a span of 11 bases.

Worth noting for this clonotype: A single base separates this from a much larger clone, so it may be a read error. The chain recombines TRBV6-5 with TRBJ2-1, with a possible D match to TRBD1 (6 bases). Germline CDR1 MNHEY, CDR2 SVGAGI. The CDR3 totals 13 residues. This CDR3 is CASSRDTESEQLF. The CDR3 DNA reads TGTGCCAGCTCCCGGGACACCGAATCAGAGCAGCTCTTC.

For this clonotype: A much larger clone differs from this one at a single base, so this may be a read error. In DNA, the CDR3 is TGTGCCAGCAGCGTAAGCGGGGGTAGCGCCGAGCAGTACTTC. Translated: CASSVSGGSAEQYF. The chain employs TRBV13 and TRBJ2-7, with 8 bases lining up with TRBD2. Germline CDR1 reads PRHDT; CDR2 reads FYEKMQ (reference sequence). This CDR3 contains 14 residues. J lost 6 bases, V lost 5 bases, and 9 bases had no gene match.

This clonotype has ten or more counts. The chain is built from TRBV7-3 and TRBJ2-1; 7 nucleotides match TRBD2. Germline values: CDR1 SGHTA, CDR2 FQGTGA. The V and J ends lost 1 base and 1 base, in that order; junction bases with no gene match: 4. CDR3 length: 16 amino acids. CDR3 sequence reads: CASSLIGGGSYNEQFF. The CDR3 DNA sequence: TGTGCCAGCAGCTTAATCGGCGGGGGATCCTACAATGAGCAGTTCTTC.

A single count supports this clonotype. This chain uses TRBV24-1 with TRBJ1-5; D possibly corresponds to TRBD1 (5 bases). CDR3 length: 18 amino acids. Trimming pared 4 bases from V and 11 bases from J, leaving 29 bases between. Per germline, CDR1 KGHDR and CDR2 SFDVKD. CDR3 residues: CATSDPERVNEQGDTQHF. The CDR3 bases are TGTGCCACCAGTGACCCGGAAAGGGTGAATGAGCAGGGAGATACCCAGCATTTT.